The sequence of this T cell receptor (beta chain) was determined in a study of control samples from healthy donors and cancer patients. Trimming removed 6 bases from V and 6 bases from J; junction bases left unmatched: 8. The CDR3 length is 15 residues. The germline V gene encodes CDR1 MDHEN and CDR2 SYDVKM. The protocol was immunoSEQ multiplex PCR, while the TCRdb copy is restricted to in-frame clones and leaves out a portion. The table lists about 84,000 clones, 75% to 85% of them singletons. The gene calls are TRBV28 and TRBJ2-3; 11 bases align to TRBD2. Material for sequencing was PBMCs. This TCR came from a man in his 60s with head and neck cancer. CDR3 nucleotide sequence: TGTGCCAGCAGCCCGTCTAGCGGGAGGACCGATACGCAGTATTTT. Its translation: CASSPSSGRTDTQYF.